These T cell receptor beta chains were read from a single sample in a study of blood T cells in healthy people across ages. From the 5' RACE reads, TCRdb called clonotypes with MiXCR, one entry per CDR3 protein. The sample contains 550,000 to 750,000 distinct CDR3 sequences, under 25% of which appear only once. The sample taken for sequencing was blood. These receptors all stem from a man aged 70-80 years in good health. Both conserved end residues are part of each CDR3. Each record gives: J gene, V gene, clone size, D gene, CDR3 protein, CDR3 DNA. D genes are given only for firm matches. Size values are once, few and many counts, or a class for expanded clones, and some rows have none.

>TRBJ2-2|TRBV18|-|-
CASSQLENTGELFF
TGTGCCAGCTCACAACTCGAAAACACCGGGGAGCTGTTTTTT
>TRBJ2-5|TRBV29-1|-|-
CSTVLETQYF
TGCAGCACAGTCCTTGAGACCCAGTACTTC
>TRBJ1-2|TRBV15|-|-
CATSRRAGTVNYGYTF
TGTGCCACCAGCAGGAGAGCAGGGACCGTCAACTATGGCTACACCTTC
>TRBJ2-7|TRBV12-3/TRBV12-4|few|-
CASSDGQIPYEQYF
TGTGCCAGCAGCGATGGACAGATCCCCTACGAGCAGTACTTC
>TRBJ2-7|TRBV27|few|-
CASGVWRGPSYEQYF
TGTGCCAGCGGAGTTTGGCGGGGACCCTCCTACGAGCAGTACTTC
>TRBJ1-4|TRBV7-2|-|-
CASSLVPSPVGEKLFF
TGTGCCAGCAGCTTGGTGCCGAGTCCAGTTGGAGAAAAACTGTTTTTT
>TRBJ2-2|TRBV29-1|-|-
CSVTLSWPGELFF
TGCAGCGTCACTTTATCCTGGCCCGGGGAGCTGTTTTTT
>TRBJ2-1|TRBV20-1|few|-
CSARGPADNEQFF
TGCAGTGCTAGGGGCCCTGCAGACAATGAGCAGTTCTTC
>TRBJ1-1|TRBV6-5|many|-
CASSPETGNTEAFF
TGTGCCAGCAGCCCCGAGACTGGGAACACTGAAGCTTTCTTT
>TRBJ2-1|TRBV18|-|-
CASSQRRTSYNEQFF
TGTGCCAGCTCACAACGACGGACCTCCTACAATGAGCAGTTCTTC
>TRBJ2-3|TRBV20-1|few|-
CSARVTVGTDTQYF
TGCAGTGCTAGAGTTACAGTGGGGACAGATACGCAGTATTTT
>TRBJ1-1|TRBV12-3/TRBV12-4|-|-
CASSPEVGRTEAFF
TGTGCCAGCAGTCCGGAGGTGGGTCGTACTGAAGCTTTCTTT
>TRBJ2-1|TRBV29-1|few|-
CSVEGTPKGSNEQFF
TGCAGCGTGGAGGGGACACCCAAAGGCTCGAATGAGCAGTTCTTC
>TRBJ2-3|TRBV7-2|-|-
CASSGGRFSTDTQYF
TGTGCCAGCAGCGGGGGTAGGTTCAGCACAGATACGCAGTATTTT
>TRBJ2-1|TRBV20-1|once|TRBD2
CSARDPGGPSHEQFF
TGCAGTGCTAGAGATCCGGGAGGGCCGTCGCATGAGCAGTTCTTC
>TRBJ2-5|TRBV7-9|-|-
CASSSYLIWGQETQYF
TGTGCCAGCAGCTCGTATTTGATTTGGGGCCAAGAGACCCAGTACTTC
>TRBJ2-1|TRBV6-6|-|-
CASSQGHDVYNEQFF
TGTGCCAGCAGCCAGGGACACGACGTATACAATGAGCAGTTCTTC
>TRBJ1-3|TRBV10-3|-|TRBD1
CAITTGTGNGNTIYF
TGTGCCATCACCACCGGGACAGGGAACGGAAACACCATATATTTT
>TRBJ2-4|TRBV4-1|-|-
CASSRVSGEKGKNIQYF
TGCGCCAGCAGCCGGGTGTCAGGGGAAAAGGGCAAAAACATTCAGTACTTC
>TRBJ2-2|TRBV7-9|many|TRBD2
CASSLTSGANTGELFF
TGTGCCAGCAGCTTAACTAGCGGGGCGAACACCGGGGAGCTGTTTTTT
>TRBJ2-1|TRBV12-5|few|-
CASDTQRGLYNEQFF
TGTGCTAGTGACACGCAACGGGGCCTCTACAATGAGCAGTTCTTC
>TRBJ2-5|TRBV10-3|-|TRBD1
CATWPGQGLETQYF
TGTGCCACATGGCCGGGACAGGGACTTGAGACCCAGTACTTC
>TRBJ2-5|TRBV3-1|once|TRBD1
CASSQGGTGVETQYF
TGTGCCAGCAGCCAAGGGGGGACAGGTGTAGAGACCCAGTACTTC
>TRBJ2-2|TRBV6-5|few|-
CASSFRPVANTGELFF
TGTGCCAGCAGTTTTCGTCCGGTAGCGAACACCGGGGAGCTGTTTTTT
>TRBJ2-1|TRBV7-2|-|-
CASSWTTYNEQFF
TGTGCCAGCAGTTGGACAACCTACAATGAGCAGTTCTTC
>TRBJ2-5|TRBV12-3/TRBV12-4|few|TRBD2
CASSLMLAGGETQYF
TGTGCCAGCAGTTTAATGCTAGCGGGAGGAGAGACCCAGTACTTC
>TRBJ1-3|TRBV20-1|once|-
CGAANRETGNTIYF
TGCGGTGCTGCCAACAGGGAAACTGGAAACACCATATATTTT
>TRBJ2-3|TRBV6-6|-|-
CASSMAGTDTQYF
TGTGCCAGCAGTATGGCAGGCACAGATACGCAGTATTTT
>TRBJ1-1|TRBV6-1|few|TRBD1
CASSTLQGGTEAFF
TGTGCCAGCAGTACACTCCAGGGGGGGACTGAAGCTTTCTTT
>TRBJ2-4|TRBV4-2|once|-
CASSQEGRVAAKNIQYF
TGTGCCAGCAGCCAAGAAGGCAGGGTAGCAGCCAAAAACATTCAGTACTTC
>TRBJ2-7|TRBV9|-|TRBD2
CAINECGRPYEQYF
TGTGCCATTAATGAATGCGGGAGGCCCTACGAGCAGTACTTC
>TRBJ2-3|TRBV12-3/TRBV12-4|many|TRBD2
CASREVSGTVTDTQYF
TGTGCCAGCAGAGAAGTTAGCGGGACGGTGACAGATACGCAGTATTTT
>TRBJ2-1|TRBV7-3|few|-
CASSSDAMGEQFF
TGTGCCAGCAGCTCGGACGCTATGGGGGAGCAGTTCTTC
>TRBJ1-6|TRBV9|-|-
CASSVVTDNSPLHF
TGTGCCAGCAGCGTAGTTACAGACAATTCACCCCTCCACTTT
>TRBJ2-3|TRBV20-1|-|-
CSARGGGQGRTDTQYF
TGCAGTGCTAGAGGGGGCGGGCAGGGGAGGACAGATACGCAGTATTTT
>TRBJ2-2|TRBV14|few|-
CASSQEAIAGELFF
TGTGCCAGCAGCCAAGAGGCCATCGCCGGGGAGCTGTTTTTT
>TRBJ2-1|TRBV3-1|-|TRBD2
CASSQLSGSHNEQFF
TGTGCCAGCAGCCAGCTTAGCGGGAGCCACAATGAGCAGTTCTTC
>TRBJ2-3|TRBV20-1|few|-
CSARVPTSNTQYF
TGCAGTGCTAGAGTTCCCACTAGCAATACGCAGTATTTT
>TRBJ2-3|TRBV12-3/TRBV12-4|-|-
CASSLESTDTQYF
TGTGCCAGCAGTTTGGAAAGCACAGATACGCAGTATTTT
>TRBJ1-6|TRBV30|-|-
CAWNSGQFASPLHF
TGTGCCTGGAATTCAGGACAGTTCGCCTCACCCCTCCACTTT
>TRBJ2-3|TRBV7-3|-|-
CASSFDGASTDTQYF
TGTGCCAGCAGCTTCGACGGGGCTAGCACAGATACGCAGTATTTT
>TRBJ2-1|TRBV5-1|few|-
CASSPREIAVNEQFF
TGCGCCAGCAGCCCCCGGGAGATCGCCGTCAATGAGCAGTTCTTC
>TRBJ2-7|TRBV15|few|TRBD2
CATSRGIAGGLEQYF
TGTGCCACCAGCAGAGGAATAGCGGGAGGGCTTGAGCAGTACTTC
>TRBJ1-5|TRBV20-1|-|-
CSASRGQTSQHF
TGCAGTGCTAGTCGGGGCCAGACGTCCCAGCATTTT
>TRBJ2-7|TRBV6-2/TRBV6-3|-|TRBD1
CASRRGTGSYEQYF
TGTGCCAGCAGGAGAGGGACAGGATCCTACGAGCAGTACTTC
>TRBJ1-4|TRBV9|-|-
CASSVQGEKLFF
TGTGCCAGCAGCGTTCAAGGCGAAAAACTGTTTTTT
>TRBJ1-6|TRBV7-9|few|-
CASSLATDSSGSPLHF
TGTGCCAGCAGCTTAGCAACGGACAGCAGCGGATCGCCCCTCCACTTT
>TRBJ2-7|TRBV5-6|-|TRBD2
CASSPGLAGLEQYF
TGTGCCAGCAGTCCGGGACTAGCGGGACTTGAGCAGTACTTC